This T cell receptor beta chain comes out of a study of blood T cell repertoires in COVID-19. About the study: T cells, B-cell-depleted T cells, or PBMCs supplied cDNA or gDNA.

Measured with immunoSEQ multiplex PCR; TCRdb has only the in-frame clones, and not every one. The table shows about 170,000 clones, with 79% occurring only once. With V trimmed by 5 bases and J by 5 bases, 6 bases remained unmatched. The CDR3 is 14 amino acids. The germline gives CDR1 SGHTA, CDR2 FQGNSA. The sequenced sample consisted of PBMCs or T cells enriched from blood (not recorded which). The sequence was obtained from a woman in her 70s in a cohort exposed to, infected with or recovered from COVID-19 (not recorded which). This chain joins TRBV7-2 and TRBJ2-7; 10 bases fit TRBD1. CDR3 DNA: TGTGCCAGCAGCCTCCGACAGGGGGCCCACGAGCAGTACTTC. This encodes CASSLRQGAHEQYF.